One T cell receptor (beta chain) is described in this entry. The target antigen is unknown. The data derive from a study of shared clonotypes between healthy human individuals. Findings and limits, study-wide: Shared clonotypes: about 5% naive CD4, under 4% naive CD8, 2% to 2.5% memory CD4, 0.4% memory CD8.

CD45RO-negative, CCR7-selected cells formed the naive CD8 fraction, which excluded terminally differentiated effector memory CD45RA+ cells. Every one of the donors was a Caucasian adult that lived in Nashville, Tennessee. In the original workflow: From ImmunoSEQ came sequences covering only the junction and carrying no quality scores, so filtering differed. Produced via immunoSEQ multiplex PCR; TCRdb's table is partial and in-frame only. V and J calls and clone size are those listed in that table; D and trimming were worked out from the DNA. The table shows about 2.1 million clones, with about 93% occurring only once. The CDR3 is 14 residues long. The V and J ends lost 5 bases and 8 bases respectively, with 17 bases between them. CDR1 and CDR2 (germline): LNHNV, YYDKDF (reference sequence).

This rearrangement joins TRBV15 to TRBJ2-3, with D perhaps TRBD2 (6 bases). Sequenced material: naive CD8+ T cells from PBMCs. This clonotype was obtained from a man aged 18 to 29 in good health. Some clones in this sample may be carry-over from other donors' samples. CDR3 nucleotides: TGTGCCACCAGCTCGGATGGGGGACTGCCTACGCAGTATTTT. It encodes CATSSDGGLPTQYF.